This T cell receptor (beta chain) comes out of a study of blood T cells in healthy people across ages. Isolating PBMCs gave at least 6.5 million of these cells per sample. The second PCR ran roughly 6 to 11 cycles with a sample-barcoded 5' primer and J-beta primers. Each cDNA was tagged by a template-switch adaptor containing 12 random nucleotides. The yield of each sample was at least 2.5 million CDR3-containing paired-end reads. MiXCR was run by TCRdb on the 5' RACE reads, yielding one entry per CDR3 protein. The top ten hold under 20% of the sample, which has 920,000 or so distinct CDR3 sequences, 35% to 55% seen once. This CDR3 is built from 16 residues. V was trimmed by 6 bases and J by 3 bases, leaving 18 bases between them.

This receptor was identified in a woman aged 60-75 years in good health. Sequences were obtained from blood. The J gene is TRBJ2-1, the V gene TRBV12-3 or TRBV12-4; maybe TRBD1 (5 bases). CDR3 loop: CASRKTTVSFYNEQFF. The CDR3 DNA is TGTGCCAGCAGGAAAACGACAGTTTCGTTCTACAATGAGCAGTTCTTC.